The T cell receptor beta chain under discussion was sequenced for a study of human T cells and chemical hapten exposure. The study extracted total RNA from unfractionated whole blood. Via MiXCR, TCRdb re-called the 5' RACE reads, giving one row per CDR3 protein. Of around 100,000 distinct CDR3 sequences in the sample, approximately 20% were seen once. The V gene's germline CDR1 is MNHEY and CDR2 SVGEGT. CDR3 length: 11 amino acids. Trimming left V 3 bases short and J 3 bases short, with 2 bases between. The gene calls are TRBV6-2 or TRBV6-3 and TRBJ1-2; D is unclear. The source of this sequence is a human donor in good health. The CDR3 is CASSYYYGYTF. CDR3 bases: TGTGCCAGCAGTTATTACTATGGCTACACCTTC.